This paragraph covers one T cell receptor beta chain sequence. The source of the sample is a study of T-cell reconstitution after alpha-beta-depleted transplantation in children. The library targeted TCRbeta and was prepared with unique molecular identifiers. TCRdb processed the PCR reads anew with MiXCR; each CDR3 protein has one entry. The repertoire holds a few hundred thousand distinct CDR3 sequences, with 10% to 15% as singletons. V lost 3 bases to trimming and J lost 5 bases; unmatched junction nucleotides: 5. This CDR3 contains 14 residues. In germline, CDR1 is MDHEN, CDR2 SYDVKM. Sample: PBMCs, mostly from graft donor cells, taken 360 days after TCRalphabeta/CD19-depleted stem cell transplant. This chain uses TRBV28 with TRBJ2-7, with 9 positions matching TRBD2. This receptor was taken from a male patient younger than 18 who had a stem cell transplant for acute myeloid leukemia, so the T cells may come from the graft donor. CDR3 protein: CASSFGGREHEQYF. DNA for the CDR3: TGTGCCAGCAGTTTTGGCGGGAGGGAGCACGAGCAGTACTTC.